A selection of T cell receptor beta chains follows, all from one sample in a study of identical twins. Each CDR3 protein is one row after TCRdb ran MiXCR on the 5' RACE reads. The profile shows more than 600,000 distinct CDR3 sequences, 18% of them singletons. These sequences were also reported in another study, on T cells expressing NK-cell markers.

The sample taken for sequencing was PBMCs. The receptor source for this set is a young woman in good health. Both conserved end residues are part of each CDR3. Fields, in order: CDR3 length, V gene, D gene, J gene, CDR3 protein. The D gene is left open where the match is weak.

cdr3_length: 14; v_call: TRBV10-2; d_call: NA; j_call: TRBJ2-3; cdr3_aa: CASSAASWTDTQYF
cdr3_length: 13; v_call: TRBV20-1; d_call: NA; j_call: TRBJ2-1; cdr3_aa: CSAKGSSYNEQFF
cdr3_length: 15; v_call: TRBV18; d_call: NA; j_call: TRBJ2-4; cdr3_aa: CASSPARAIKNIQYF
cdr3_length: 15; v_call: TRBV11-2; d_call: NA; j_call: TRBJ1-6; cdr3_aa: CASSKAAETVSPLHF
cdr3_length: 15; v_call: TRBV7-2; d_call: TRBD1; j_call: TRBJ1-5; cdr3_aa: CASSRVGTGNQPQHF
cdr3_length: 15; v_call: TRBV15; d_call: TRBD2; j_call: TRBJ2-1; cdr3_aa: CATSRISGRLAEQFF
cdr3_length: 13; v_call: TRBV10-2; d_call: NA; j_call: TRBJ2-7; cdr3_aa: CASSEGFSYEQYF
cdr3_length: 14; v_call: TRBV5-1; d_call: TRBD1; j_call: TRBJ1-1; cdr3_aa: CASRDRGGGTEAFF
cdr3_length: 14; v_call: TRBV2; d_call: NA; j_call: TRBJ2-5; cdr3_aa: CASSEAGVAETQYF
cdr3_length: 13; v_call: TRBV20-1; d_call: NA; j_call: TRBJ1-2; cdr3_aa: CSARVNKLIGYTF
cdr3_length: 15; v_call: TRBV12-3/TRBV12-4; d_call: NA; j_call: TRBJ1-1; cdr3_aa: CASSFEGSVYTEAFF
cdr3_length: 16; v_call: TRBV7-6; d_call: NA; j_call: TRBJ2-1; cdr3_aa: CASSLAQVAETNEQFF
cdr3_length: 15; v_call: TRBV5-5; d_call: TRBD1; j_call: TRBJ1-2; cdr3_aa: CASSLEQGRPYGYTF
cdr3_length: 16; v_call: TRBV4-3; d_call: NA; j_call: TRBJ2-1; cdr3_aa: CASSQELAPYNNEQFF
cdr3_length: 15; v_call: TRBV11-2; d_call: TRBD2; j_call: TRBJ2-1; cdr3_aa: CASSLASGGGNEQFF
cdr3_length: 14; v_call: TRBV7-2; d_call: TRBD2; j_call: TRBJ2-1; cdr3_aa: CASTLGLALNEQFF
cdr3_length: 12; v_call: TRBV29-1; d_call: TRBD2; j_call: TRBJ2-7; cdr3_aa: CSVEGGGREQYF
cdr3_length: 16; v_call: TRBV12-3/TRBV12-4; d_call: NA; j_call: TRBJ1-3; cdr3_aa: CASRAHAVISGNTIYF
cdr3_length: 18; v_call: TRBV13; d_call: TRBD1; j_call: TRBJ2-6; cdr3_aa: CASKSGTTGVAGANVLTF
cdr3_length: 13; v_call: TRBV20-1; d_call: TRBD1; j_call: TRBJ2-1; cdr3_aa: CSASRGQPNEQFF
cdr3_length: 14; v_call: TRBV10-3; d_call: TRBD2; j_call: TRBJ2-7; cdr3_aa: CAIRDSGSSYEQYF